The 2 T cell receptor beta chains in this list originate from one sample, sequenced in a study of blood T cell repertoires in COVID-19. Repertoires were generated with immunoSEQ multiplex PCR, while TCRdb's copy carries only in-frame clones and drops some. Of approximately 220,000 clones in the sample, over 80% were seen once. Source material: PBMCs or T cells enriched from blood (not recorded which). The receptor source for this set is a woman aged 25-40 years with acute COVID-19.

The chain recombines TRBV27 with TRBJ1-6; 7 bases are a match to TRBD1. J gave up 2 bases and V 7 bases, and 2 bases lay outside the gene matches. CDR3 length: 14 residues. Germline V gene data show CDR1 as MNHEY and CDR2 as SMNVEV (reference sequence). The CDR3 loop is CASTGQAYNSPLHF. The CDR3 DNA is TGTGCCAGCACTGGACAGGCCTATAATTCACCCCTCCACTTT.

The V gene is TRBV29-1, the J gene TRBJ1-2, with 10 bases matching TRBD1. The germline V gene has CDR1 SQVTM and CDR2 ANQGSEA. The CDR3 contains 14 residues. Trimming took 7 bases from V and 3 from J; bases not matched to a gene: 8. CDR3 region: CSAWGTGDHYGYTF. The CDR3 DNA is TGCAGCGCATGGGGGACAGGGGATCACTATGGCTACACCTTC.